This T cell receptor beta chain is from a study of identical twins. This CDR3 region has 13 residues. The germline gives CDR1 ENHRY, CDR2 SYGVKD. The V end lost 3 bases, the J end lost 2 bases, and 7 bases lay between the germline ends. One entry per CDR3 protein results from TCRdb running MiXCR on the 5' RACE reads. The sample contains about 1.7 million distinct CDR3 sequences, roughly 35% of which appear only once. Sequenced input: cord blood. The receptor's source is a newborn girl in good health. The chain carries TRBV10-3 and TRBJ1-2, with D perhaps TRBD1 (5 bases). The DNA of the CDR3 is TGTGCCATCAGTGAAGCAGGGAACTATGGCTACACCTTC. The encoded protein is CAISEAGNYGYTF.